A selection of T cell receptor beta chains follows, all from one sample in a study of PD-1 blockade in classical Hodgkin lymphoma. Only in-frame clones appear in the TCRdb table, and some are missing; sequencing was by immunoSEQ multiplex PCR. Here the sample spans 50,000 or so clones, around 74% being singletons. The specimen comprised peripheral blood mononuclear cells (PBMCs), sampled before the fourth cycle of nivolumab. Receptors were obtained from a human donor with classical Hodgkin lymphoma. The CDR3 runs from the conserved cysteine through the conserved F or W. The order of the fields is D gene, J gene, V gene, clone size, CDR3 DNA, CDR3 protein. D genes are given only for firm matches. Only some rows state a clone size, as once, few, many or a class for expanded clones.

D gene: NA; J gene: TRBJ1-1; V gene: TRBV27; clone size: NA; CDR3 DNA: TGTGCCAGCATCGGGTGGGGTGAGGCTTTCTTT; CDR3 protein: CASIGWGEAFF
D gene: NA; J gene: TRBJ1-5; V gene: TRBV4-1; clone size: NA; CDR3 DNA: TGTGCCAGCAGCCTTAGTGCCACCCAGCATTTT; CDR3 protein: CASSLSATQHF
D gene: TRBD2; J gene: TRBJ2-5; V gene: TRBV28; clone size: NA; CDR3 DNA: TGTGCCAGCAGTTTGTTGGGGCGGGGGCAAGAGACCCAGTACTTC; CDR3 protein: CASSLLGRGQETQYF
D gene: NA; J gene: TRBJ2-7; V gene: TRBV11-2; clone size: NA; CDR3 DNA: TGTGCCAGCAGCTTGCGCCAGACTAGTAACGAGCAGTACTTC; CDR3 protein: CASSLRQTSNEQYF
D gene: TRBD1; J gene: TRBJ1-5; V gene: TRBV27; clone size: many; CDR3 DNA: TGTGCCAGCAGGCCGGGACAGAATAATCAGCCCCAGCATTTT; CDR3 protein: CASRPGQNNQPQHF
D gene: TRBD1; J gene: TRBJ2-7; V gene: TRBV10-3; clone size: NA; CDR3 DNA: TGTGCCATCAGTTGGGACAGGGCCGAAGAGCAGTACTTC; CDR3 protein: CAISWDRAEEQYF
D gene: TRBD1; J gene: TRBJ1-4; V gene: TRBV2; clone size: NA; CDR3 DNA: TGTGCCAGCAGTGCCGACAGGGTATCCACAACTAATGAAAAACTGTTTTTT; CDR3 protein: CASSADRVSTTNEKLFF
D gene: TRBD2; J gene: TRBJ2-4; V gene: TRBV4-3; clone size: medium-sized; CDR3 DNA: TGCGCCAGCAGCCAAGATTCCGGGGCTAGCGGGAGTTCAGCCAAAAACATTCAGTACTTC; CDR3 protein: CASSQDSGASGSSAKNIQYF
D gene: NA; J gene: TRBJ2-5; V gene: TRBV5-6; clone size: NA; CDR3 DNA: TGTGCCAGCAGCTCCATTCAAGAGACCCAGTACTTC; CDR3 protein: CASSSIQETQYF
D gene: TRBD2; J gene: TRBJ2-1; V gene: TRBV19; clone size: NA; CDR3 DNA: TGTGCCAGTAGTATCTGGCTAGCGGGAGGGTACAATGAGCAGTTCTTC; CDR3 protein: CASSIWLAGGYNEQFF
D gene: TRBD2; J gene: TRBJ2-1; V gene: TRBV7-2; clone size: once; CDR3 DNA: TGTGCCAGCAGCCCCGGGACTAGCGGGAGGGTTTCCTACAATGAGCAGTTCTTC; CDR3 protein: CASSPGTSGRVSYNEQFF
D gene: TRBD2; J gene: TRBJ2-5; V gene: TRBV6-5; clone size: NA; CDR3 DNA: TGTGCCAGCAGTTTAAGCGGGAGTGGGGAGACCCAGTACTTC; CDR3 protein: CASSLSGSGETQYF
D gene: NA; J gene: TRBJ2-7; V gene: TRBV9; clone size: NA; CDR3 DNA: TGTGCCAGCAGCGTAGGTCTGTACTACGAGCAGTACTTC; CDR3 protein: CASSVGLYYEQYF
D gene: TRBD2; J gene: TRBJ2-2; V gene: TRBV27; clone size: NA; CDR3 DNA: TGTGCCAGCAGCGAGGTCGCGGGAGGCGGTACCGGGGAGCTGTTTTTT; CDR3 protein: CASSEVAGGGTGELFF
D gene: NA; J gene: TRBJ2-2; V gene: TRBV10-1; clone size: few; CDR3 DNA: TGCGCCAGCAGTGACCCGACAGCCCCCGGGGAGCTGTTTTTT; CDR3 protein: CASSDPTAPGELFF
D gene: TRBD2; J gene: TRBJ2-3; V gene: TRBV28; clone size: NA; CDR3 DNA: TGTGCCAGCCGGAGCGGGATCGTATCTTATATTAGCACAGATACGCAGTATTTT; CDR3 protein: CASRSGIVSYISTDTQYF
D gene: NA; J gene: TRBJ1-5; V gene: TRBV15; clone size: NA; CDR3 DNA: TGTGCCACCAGCAGGGACAATCAGCCCCAGCATTTT; CDR3 protein: CATSRDNQPQHF
D gene: TRBD1; J gene: TRBJ1-1; V gene: TRBV4-1; clone size: NA; CDR3 DNA: TGCGCCAGCAGCCAGCATAGGGGGACAGGGAAGTATGGCACTGAAGCTTTCTTT; CDR3 protein: CASSQHRGTGKYGTEAFF
D gene: TRBD2; J gene: TRBJ2-3; V gene: TRBV7-9; clone size: once; CDR3 DNA: TGTGCCAGCAGCGTGGGACTAGCGACAGATACGCAGTATTTT; CDR3 protein: CASSVGLATDTQYF
D gene: NA; J gene: TRBJ2-3; V gene: TRBV7-9; clone size: NA; CDR3 DNA: TGTGCCAGCAGCCCGCCCATAGTCGGGAGAATAGATACGCAGTATTTT; CDR3 protein: CASSPPIVGRIDTQYF
D gene: NA; J gene: TRBJ2-4; V gene: TRBV4-3; clone size: many; CDR3 DNA: TGCGCCAGCAGCCAAGGGAGGGACCCCGAAAACATTCAGTACTTC; CDR3 protein: CASSQGRDPENIQYF
D gene: TRBD1; J gene: TRBJ2-5; V gene: TRBV30; clone size: NA; CDR3 DNA: TGTGCCTGGAGTGTGGGACAGGGGGATGAAGAGACCCAGTACTTC; CDR3 protein: CAWSVGQGDEETQYF
D gene: NA; J gene: TRBJ1-5; V gene: TRBV6-5; clone size: few; CDR3 DNA: TGTGCCAGCAGTGCCCGGGCACCTGATCAGCCCCAGCATTTT; CDR3 protein: CASSARAPDQPQHF
D gene: TRBD1; J gene: TRBJ2-7; V gene: TRBV28; clone size: few; CDR3 DNA: TGTGCCAGCAGTTTTTCCAACTGGGGGACAGGGGAATCCTACGAGCAGTACTTC; CDR3 protein: CASSFSNWGTGESYEQYF
D gene: NA; J gene: TRBJ1-1; V gene: TRBV28; clone size: NA; CDR3 DNA: TGTGCCAGCAAGGGACACTGGAACACTGAAGCTTTCTTT; CDR3 protein: CASKGHWNTEAFF
D gene: NA; J gene: TRBJ2-2; V gene: TRBV9; clone size: NA; CDR3 DNA: TGTGCCAGCAGCGTAGCTTACACCGGGGAGCTGTTTTTT; CDR3 protein: CASSVAYTGELFF
D gene: TRBD1; J gene: TRBJ2-7; V gene: TRBV28; clone size: few; CDR3 DNA: TGTGCCAGCACCCTCGGGACAGGGGGCTCCTACGAGCAGTACTTC; CDR3 protein: CASTLGTGGSYEQYF
D gene: NA; J gene: TRBJ2-7; V gene: TRBV18; clone size: NA; CDR3 DNA: TGTGCCAGCTCACCTGACAGATCCGAGCAGTACTTC; CDR3 protein: CASSPDRSEQYF
D gene: NA; J gene: TRBJ1-5; V gene: TRBV4-1; clone size: NA; CDR3 DNA: TGCGCCAGCAGCCTTCATTCGGGGACATATCAGCCCCAGCATTTT; CDR3 protein: CASSLHSGTYQPQHF
D gene: TRBD1; J gene: TRBJ2-5; V gene: TRBV28; clone size: NA; CDR3 DNA: TGTGCCAGCAGTTTAGTTCCGGGACAGGGGGTCCAAGAGACCCAGTACTTC; CDR3 protein: CASSLVPGQGVQETQYF
D gene: NA; J gene: TRBJ1-4; V gene: TRBV28; clone size: NA; CDR3 DNA: TGTGCCAGCAGTTCACAGGGCGGAGGGGAAAAACTGTTTTTT; CDR3 protein: CASSSQGGGEKLFF
D gene: NA; J gene: TRBJ1-2; V gene: TRBV4-1; clone size: NA; CDR3 DNA: TGCGCCAGCAGCCAACGACAGGAAGCTAACTATGGCTACACCTTC; CDR3 protein: CASSQRQEANYGYTF
D gene: TRBD2; J gene: TRBJ2-7; V gene: TRBV6-1; clone size: NA; CDR3 DNA: TGTGCCAGCAGTGAACGACAAAGAAGTACTAGCGCCCAAAGTAGCTCCTACGAGCAGTACTTC; CDR3 protein: CASSERQRSTSAQSSSYEQYF
D gene: NA; J gene: TRBJ2-2; V gene: TRBV5-5; clone size: medium-sized; CDR3 DNA: TGTGCCAGCAGTTTGCGGCAGTTTGACACCGGGGAGCTGTTTTTT; CDR3 protein: CASSLRQFDTGELFF
D gene: NA; J gene: TRBJ1-5; V gene: TRBV27; clone size: NA; CDR3 DNA: TGTGCCAGCAGTCCCGATAAAGGAAGGAGCAATCAGCCCCAGCATTTT; CDR3 protein: CASSPDKGRSNQPQHF
D gene: NA; J gene: TRBJ2-7; V gene: TRBV28; clone size: NA; CDR3 DNA: TGTGCCAGCAGTCGAACCTCGGGACTTGGTTACGAGCAGTACTTC; CDR3 protein: CASSRTSGLGYEQYF
D gene: TRBD1; J gene: TRBJ1-3; V gene: TRBV6-1; clone size: NA; CDR3 DNA: TGTGCCAGCAGTTCGACAGGGCCTGGAAACACCATATATTTT; CDR3 protein: CASSSTGPGNTIYF
D gene: NA; J gene: TRBJ2-3; V gene: TRBV6-5; clone size: NA; CDR3 DNA: TGTGCCAGCTCGAGCCTGGAGAGGCATACGCAGTATTTT; CDR3 protein: CASSSLERHTQYF
D gene: TRBD1; J gene: TRBJ1-2; V gene: TRBV28; clone size: NA; CDR3 DNA: TGTGCCAGCAGTTTGGCCCCCGGGACAGGGGCCCCAGGTCGGGGTGGTGGCTACACCTTC; CDR3 protein: CASSLAPGTGAPGRGGGYTF
D gene: NA; J gene: TRBJ2-1; V gene: TRBV27; clone size: NA; CDR3 DNA: TGTGCCAGCAGTTCCGTGGACGGAGCAACCAATGAGCAGTTCTTC; CDR3 protein: CASSSVDGATNEQFF
D gene: NA; J gene: TRBJ1-2; V gene: TRBV21-1; clone size: NA; CDR3 DNA: TGTGCCAGCAGCAAACCTCCCCTGACAGGTGGGGATGGCTACACCTTC; CDR3 protein: CASSKPPLTGGDGYTF